The 13 T cell receptor beta chains below were found in one sample sequenced in a study of human T cells and chemical hapten exposure. The time point is: patch test 1, 2 weeks after DPC sensitization. Treatment reported: therapeutic diphenylcyclopropenone sensitization with weekly scalp DPC. Each CDR3 protein gets one entry after TCRdb re-called the RACE reads with MiXCR. The sample lists 370,000 or so distinct CDR3 sequences, around 4.8% occurring once. This specimen consisted of whole blood, obtained in connection with sensitization to the hapten diphenylcyclopropenone (DPC). Receptors were obtained from a woman in her forties or fifties with alopecia areata. Some clones in this sample may be carry-over from other donors' samples.

In this sample, this clonotype turned up many times. The chain has TRBV4-3 and TRBJ1-6; TRBD1 agrees at 8 bases. CDR3 size: 14 residues. From germline, CDR1 is LGHNA and CDR2 YSLEER. Unmatched junction bases numbered 5, after V lost 6 bases and J lost 7 bases. The DNA for the CDR3 is TGCGCCAGCAGAAAAGGACAGGGCAATTCACCCCTCCACTTT. Translating gives CASRKGQGNSPLHF.

This chain joins TRBV28 and TRBJ1-3; tentative D call: TRBD1 (5 bases). The CDR3 extends over 16 amino acids. V was shortened by 5 bases and J by 2 bases, with 16 bases between the two germline ends. Germline values: CDR1 MDHEN, CDR2 SYDVKM. The CDR3 nucleotides read TGTGCCAGCAGTCCCGCCTCGACAGCTCCTGGAAACACCATATATTTT. Amino acids: CASSPASTAPGNTIYF.

In its sample, this clonotype was seen many times. This chain joins TRBV20-1 and TRBJ2-3; D possibly corresponds to TRBD2 (5 bases). Looked up from germline, CDR1 is DFQATT and CDR2 is SNEGSKA (reference sequence). The length of the CDR3 is 14 residues. The DNA for the CDR3 is TGCAGCGCTCCTCCTAGCTCAGCCACAGATACGCAGTATTTT. Protein product: CSAPPSSATDTQYF.

The V gene is TRBV20-1, the J gene TRBJ2-1; tentatively, D is TRBD1 (6 bases). Germline CDR1 is DFQATT and CDR2 is SNEGSKA (reference sequence). The CDR3 loop spans 15 amino acids. V lost 3 bases and J lost 6, with 18 bases in between. In nucleotides, the CDR3 is TGCAGTGCTAGTAAGAGGGGACACCCAAGCAATGAGCAGTTCTTC. Residues: CSASKRGHPSNEQFF.

This clonotype was seen many times. The chain is built from TRBV6-2 or TRBV6-3 and TRBJ1-1, with 9 bases aligning to TRBD1. From germline, CDR1 is MNHEY and CDR2 SVGEGT. This CDR3 has 14 amino acids. The V segment lost 5 bases and the J segment 4 bases; nucleotides outside the gene matches: 5. CDR3 DNA: TGTGCCAGCAGTGCGGGACAGGGATTCACTGAAGCTTTCTTT. Protein product: CASSAGQGFTEAFF.

This clonotype showed up many times. This rearrangement joins TRBV3-1 to TRBJ1-1; the D gene is possibly TRBD1 (5 bases). This CDR3 region has 13 residues. Trimming took off 3 bases at V and 10 bases at J, with 15 bases between the two ends. Germline V lookup: CDR1 LGHDT, CDR2 YNNKEL (reference sequence). CDR3 protein: CASSQRPGTRAFF. The CDR3 bases are TGTGCCAGCAGCCAGCGCCCGGGGACCAGAGCTTTCTTT.

This clonotype was seen repeatedly, ten times or more. The chain employs TRBV6-2 or TRBV6-3 and TRBJ2-3, with 7 bases lining up with TRBD1. Germline V gene sequence: CDR1 MNHEY, CDR2 SVGEGT. This CDR3 spans 14 amino acids. The ends lost 2 bases at V and 2 bases at J; junction bases unmatched: 1. The CDR3 DNA sequence: TGTGCCAGCAGTTACAGGGGGCTCACAGATACGCAGTATTTT. This codes for CASSYRGLTDTQYF.

In this sample, this clonotype turned up many times. This chain uses TRBV7-2 with TRBJ2-3, with D uncertain. Trimming removed 0 bases at V and 1 base at J, with 5 bases between. The CDR3 runs to 14 residues. The germline V gene encodes CDR1 SGHTA and CDR2 FQGNSA. CDR3: CASSLATGTDTQYF. CDR3 nucleotide sequence: TGTGCCAGCAGCTTAGCCACAGGCACAGATACGCAGTATTTT.

This clonotype was seen only a few times. V gene TRBV4-2 combines with J gene TRBJ1-2; D gene unclear. In germline, CDR1 is LGHNA, CDR2 YNFKEQ. This CDR3 is 15 amino acids long. The ends were cut back, 0 bases at V and 9 bases at J, with 17 bases in the middle. CDR3: CASSQDPVLRLSYTF. The CDR3 region has the DNA TGTGCCAGCAGCCAAGACCCAGTACTGCGTTTGAGCTACACCTTC.

The table lists this clonotype with a few counts. The CDR3 loop is CASSLRRGATEAFF. The CDR3 DNA is TGCGCCAGCAGCTTGAGAAGGGGGGCCACTGAAGCTTTCTTT. The chain carries TRBV5-1 and TRBJ1-1; possible D gene TRBD1, 6 bases. From germline, CDR1 is SGHRS and CDR2 YFSETQ. The CDR3 loop spans 14 amino acids. The ends were cut back, 1 base at V and 4 bases at J, with 11 bases in the middle.

The CDR3 loop is CASSSGLAGSSTDTQYF. The CDR3 nucleotides are TGTGCCAGCAGCTCGGGACTAGCGGGATCGAGCACAGATACGCAGTATTTT. The chain uses TRBV7-2 and TRBJ2-3, with 13 nucleotides matching TRBD2. Trimming took 4 bases from V and 0 from J; bases not matched to a gene: 4. The V gene's germline CDR1 is SGHTA and CDR2 FQGNSA. CDR3 length: 17 residues.

This clonotype was counted between two and nine times. This sequence joins TRBV5-1 and TRBJ1-6, with TRBD1 matching 8 bases. After removal of 4 bases from V and 10 bases from J, the junction contained 13 bases not matched to a gene. Germline V CDR1 and CDR2: SGHRS, YFSETQ. The CDR3 is 16 residues long. CDR3 nucleotide sequence: TGCGCCAGCAGCCCCGAAGGACAGGGAGGAATATCACCCCTCCACTTT. Protein sequence: CASSPEGQGGISPLHF.

This clonotype was observed a handful of times. The chain carries TRBV18 and TRBJ2-1; TRBD1 matches 8 bases. V lost 6 bases, J lost 5 bases, and 6 bases stayed unmatched. Germline CDR1 reads KGHSH; CDR2 reads LQKENI. This CDR3 is built from 14 residues. DNA of the CDR3: TGTGCCAGCTCCCATAAGACAGGGGACAATGAGCAGTTCTTC. This codes for CASSHKTGDNEQFF.